The source of this TCR beta chain is a study of cytomegalovirus exposure and HLA in healthy donors. PCR amplification relied on 60 Vbeta primers (plus 13 Jbeta primers). This table comes from immunoSEQ multiplex PCR, and its TCRdb copy is limited to in-frame clones, with some not included. This sample carries 50,000 or so clones, about three quarters of them seen once, and the ten largest clones take about 3%. The sample taken for sequencing was PBMCs. This TCR came from a young man in good health and CMV-seronegative.

The DNA of the CDR3 is TGTGCCAGCCGTGGGACAGCGCGAGATACGCAGTATTTT. This gives the protein CASRGTARDTQYF. The rearrangement joins TRBV28 to TRBJ2-3; the match to TRBD1 covers 7 bases. The V segment lost 8 bases and the J segment 5 bases; nucleotides outside the gene matches: 7. The CDR3 covers 13 residues. CDR1 and CDR2 from the germline V gene are MDHEN and SYDVKM.